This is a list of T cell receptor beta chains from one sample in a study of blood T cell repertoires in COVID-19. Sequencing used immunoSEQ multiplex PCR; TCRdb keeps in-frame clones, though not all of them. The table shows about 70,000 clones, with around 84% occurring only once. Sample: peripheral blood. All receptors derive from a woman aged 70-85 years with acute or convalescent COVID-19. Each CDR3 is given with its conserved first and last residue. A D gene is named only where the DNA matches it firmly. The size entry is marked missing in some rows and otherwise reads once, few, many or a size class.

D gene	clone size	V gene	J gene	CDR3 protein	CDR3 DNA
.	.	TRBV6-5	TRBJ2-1	CASRMENEQFF	TGTGCCAGCCGGATGGAGAATGAGCAGTTCTTC
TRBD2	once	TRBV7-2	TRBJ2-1	CASSLSAGDYNEQFF	TGTGCCAGCAGCTTATCGGCGGGGGACTACAATGAGCAGTTCTTC
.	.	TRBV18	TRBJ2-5	CASSQVGVETQYF	TGTGCCAGCTCACAGGTGGGAGTGGAGACCCAGTACTTC
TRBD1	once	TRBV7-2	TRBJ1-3	CASSLATGPGNTIYF	TGTGCCAGCAGCTTAGCGACAGGGCCCGGAAACACCATATATTTT
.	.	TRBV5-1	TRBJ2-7	CASSFSSSYEQYF	TGCGCCAGCAGCTTTTCCAGCTCCTACGAGCAGTACTTC
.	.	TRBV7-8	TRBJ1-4	CASSSGGTTNEKLFF	TGTGCCAGCAGCTCGGGAGGGACAACTAATGAAAAACTGTTTTTT
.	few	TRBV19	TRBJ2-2	CASSIGQNTGELFF	TGTGCCAGTAGTATTGGACAGAACACCGGGGAGCTGTTTTTT
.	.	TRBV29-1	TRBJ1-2	CSVDGAGEGYTF	TGCAGCGTTGACGGAGCAGGGGAAGGCTACACCTTC
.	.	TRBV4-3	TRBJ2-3	CASSPGYRDTQYF	TGCGCCAGCAGCCCGGGGTATAGAGATACGCAGTATTTT
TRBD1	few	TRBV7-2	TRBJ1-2	CASSLQGQDYYGYTF	TGTGCCAGCAGCTTACAGGGACAGGACTACTATGGCTACACCTTC
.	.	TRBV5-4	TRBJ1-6	CASSLDRLGNNSPLHF	TGTGCCAGCAGCCTTGACAGGTTGGGCAATAATTCACCCCTCCACTTT
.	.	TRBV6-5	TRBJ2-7	CASSITGTSSYEQYF	TGTGCCAGCAGTATCACAGGGACGAGCTCCTACGAGCAGTACTTC
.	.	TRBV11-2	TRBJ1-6	CASSLMGALGNRPLHF	TGTGCCAGCAGCTTAATGGGGGCTCTCGGTAATAGACCCCTCCACTTT
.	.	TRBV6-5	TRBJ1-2	CASSYRTETNGYTF	TGTGCCAGCAGTTATCGGACAGAAACTAATGGCTACACCTTC
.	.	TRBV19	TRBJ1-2	CASSKTARGDGYTF	TGTGCCAGTAGTAAGACCGCGCGCGGGGATGGCTACACCTTC
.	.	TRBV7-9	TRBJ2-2	CASSLERDTGELFF	TGTGCCAGCAGCTTAGAGAGAGACACCGGGGAGCTGTTTTTT
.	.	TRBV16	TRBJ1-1	CASSQRPGRTNTEAFF	TGTGCCAGCAGCCAAAGGCCAGGGCGGACGAACACTGAAGCTTTCTTT
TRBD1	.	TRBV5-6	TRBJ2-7	CASSFSGQGNEQYF	TGTGCCAGCAGCTTTTCCGGACAGGGGAACGAGCAGTACTTC
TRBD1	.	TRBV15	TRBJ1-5	CATSFSDRDSGQPQHF	TGTGCCACCAGCTTTTCTGACCGGGACAGCGGACAGCCCCAGCATTTT
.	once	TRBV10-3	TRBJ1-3	CAIGGNSWEGSGNTIYF	TGTGCCATCGGGGGCAATTCGTGGGAGGGCTCTGGAAACACCATATATTTT
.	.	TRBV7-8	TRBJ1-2	CASSLAQDYGYTF	TGTGCCAGCAGCTTAGCACAGGACTATGGCTACACCTTC
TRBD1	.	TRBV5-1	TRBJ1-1	CASSGGTGEMNTEAFF	TGCGCCAGCAGTGGCGGGACAGGGGAGATGAACACTGAAGCTTTCTTT
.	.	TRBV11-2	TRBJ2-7	CASSLASSGLGYEQYF	TGTGCCAGCAGCTTAGCTAGTAGCGGATTGGGGTACGAGCAGTACTTC
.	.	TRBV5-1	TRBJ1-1	CASRVGTPSRRGTEAFF	TGCGCCAGCAGGGTCGGGACACCTTCTCGCAGGGGCACTGAAGCTTTCTTT
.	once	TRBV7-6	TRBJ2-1	CASSALSGDFYNEQFF	TGTGCCAGCAGCGCGCTTTCGGGGGATTTCTACAATGAGCAGTTCTTC
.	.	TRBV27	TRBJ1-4	CASSLQGRANEKLFF	TGTGCCAGCAGCTTACAGGGAAGGGCTAATGAAAAACTGTTTTTT